The entry that follows covers one TCR beta chain sequence. Primers for the PCR totalled 60 Vbeta and 13 Jbeta. Sequencing was performed with immunoSEQ multiplex PCR; in TCRdb, only in-frame clones are kept and a portion is missing. The repertoire consists of 200,000 to 250,000 clones, with approximately 87% occurring once and the leading ten covering 1% to 1.5%. Germline assignment: CDR1 SGHRS and CDR2 YFSETQ. CDR3 size: 15 residues. Trimming removed 4 bases from V and 3 bases from J, with 17 bases in between. The sample belongs to a study of cytomegalovirus exposure and HLA in healthy donors. What was sequenced was PBMCs. This sequence was found in a human donor in good health. This rearrangement joins TRBV5-1 to TRBJ2-7, with a possible D match to TRBD2 (7 bases). CDR3 sequence: CASSPEGGGGYEQYF. In DNA, the CDR3 is TGCGCCAGCAGCCCGGAAGGGGGGGGAGGCTACGAGCAGTACTTC.